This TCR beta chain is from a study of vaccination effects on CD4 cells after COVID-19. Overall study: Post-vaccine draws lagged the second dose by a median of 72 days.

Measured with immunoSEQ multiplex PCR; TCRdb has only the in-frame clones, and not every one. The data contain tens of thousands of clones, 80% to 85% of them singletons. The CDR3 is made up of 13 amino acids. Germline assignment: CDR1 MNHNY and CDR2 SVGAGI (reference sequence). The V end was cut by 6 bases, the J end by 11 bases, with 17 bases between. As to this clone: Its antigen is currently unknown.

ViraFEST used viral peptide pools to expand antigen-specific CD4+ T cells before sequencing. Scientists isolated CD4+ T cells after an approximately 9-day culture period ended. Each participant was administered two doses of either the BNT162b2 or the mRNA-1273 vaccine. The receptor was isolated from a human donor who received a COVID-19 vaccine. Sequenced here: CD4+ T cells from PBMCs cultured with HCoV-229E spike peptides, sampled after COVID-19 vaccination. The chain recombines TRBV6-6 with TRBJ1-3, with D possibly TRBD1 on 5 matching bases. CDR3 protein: CASRSGARTAIYF. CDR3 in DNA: TGTGCCAGCAGGAGCGGGGCCCGGACCGCCATATATTTT.